The next 6 T cell receptor beta chains were all read from a single sample in a study of blood T cell repertoires in COVID-19. Only in-frame clones appear in the TCRdb table, and some are missing; sequencing was by immunoSEQ multiplex PCR. The repertoire holds 150,000 to 200,000 clones, with roughly 87% as singletons. Sequencing input: peripheral blood. These receptors originate from a human donor in a cohort sampled during active COVID-19.

V usage is TRBV11-1 and J usage is TRBJ2-1; no reliable D call. Germline CDR1 reads SGHAT; CDR2 reads FQDESV (reference sequence). This CDR3 has 14 residues. V lost 5 bases and J 7 bases, leaving 15 bases between the germline ends. The CDR3 protein is CASSLGGVGNEQFF. The CDR3 bases are TGTGCCAGCAGCCTGGGTGGAGTAGGAAATGAGCAGTTCTTC. The variable domain in full, completed from reference TRBV11-1 and TRBJ2-1, reads EAEVAQSPRYKITEKSQAVAFWCDPISGHATLYWYRQILGQGPELLVQFQDESVVDDSQLPKDRFSAERLKGVDSTLKIQPAELGDSAMYLCASSLGGVGNEQFFGPGTRLTVL.

The chain recombines TRBV28 with TRBJ1-5; 7 positions agree with TRBD1. The germline gives CDR1 MDHEN, CDR2 SYDVKM. The CDR3 has 14 residues. Trimming removed 6 bases from V and 4 bases from J; junction bases left unmatched: 6. This CDR3 is CASRATGENQPQHF. The CDR3 nucleotides read TGTGCCAGCAGGGCTACAGGGGAGAATCAGCCCCAGCATTTT.

The rearrangement uses TRBV4-1 and TRBJ2-5, with 7 bases aligning to TRBD1. The CDR3 has 18 residues. V shed 0 bases and J 2 bases; nucleotides not matched to a gene: 12. Germline CDR1 and CDR2: MGHRA and YSYEKL. CDR3 residues: CASSQDLAPTGRQETQYF. In nucleotides, the CDR3 is TGCGCCAGCAGCCAAGATTTGGCCCCGACAGGGCGTCAAGAGACCCAGTACTTC.

This clone showed up just once. The chain is built from TRBV19 and TRBJ2-7; D is perhaps TRBD1 (6 bases). The V gene lost 0 bases and the J gene lost 2 bases, with 11 bases spanning the gap. CDR3 size: 15 residues. Germline CDR1 and CDR2: LNHDA and SQIVND (reference sequence). The CDR3, as DNA: TGTGCCAGTAGTATAGACTTACAGGGAACCTACGAGCAGTACTTC. Its protein is CASSIDLQGTYEQYF.

The chain joins TRBV11-3 to TRBJ2-7; D may be TRBD2 (5 bases). V was shortened by 3 bases and J by 7 bases, with 19 bases between the two germline ends. The CDR3 is made up of 15 amino acids. Per germline, CDR1 SGHNT and CDR2 YENEEA. The CDR3 DNA follows: TGTGCCAGCAGCTTCCGCCCGGGGTCCTGGGAAGAGCAGTACTTC. Translated, it gives CASSFRPGSWEEQYF.

In nucleotides, the CDR3 is TGTGCCAGCAGCTTAATTGCCTACGGGGACACTGAAGCTTTCTTT. Residues: CASSLIAYGDTEAFF. The V call is TRBV13, the J call TRBJ1-1; D uncertain. Germline assignment: CDR1 PRHDT and CDR2 FYEKMQ (reference sequence). The CDR3 sequence is 15 residues long. Trimming cost V 2 bases and J 3 bases, with 13 bases left between them.